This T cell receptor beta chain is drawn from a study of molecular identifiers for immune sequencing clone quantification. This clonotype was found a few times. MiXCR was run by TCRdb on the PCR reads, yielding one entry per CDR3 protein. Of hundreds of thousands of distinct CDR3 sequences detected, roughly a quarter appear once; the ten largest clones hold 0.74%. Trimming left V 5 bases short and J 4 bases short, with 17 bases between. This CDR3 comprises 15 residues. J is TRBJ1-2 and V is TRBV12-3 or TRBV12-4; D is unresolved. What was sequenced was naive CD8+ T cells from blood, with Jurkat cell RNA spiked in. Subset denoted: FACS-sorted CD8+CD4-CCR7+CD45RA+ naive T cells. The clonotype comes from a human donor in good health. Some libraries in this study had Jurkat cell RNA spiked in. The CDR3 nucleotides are TGTGCCAGCAGTGCCACCGGAGGAGACTTCTATGGCTACACCTTC. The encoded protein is CASSATGGDFYGYTF.